The T cell receptor (beta chain) under discussion was sequenced for a study of blood T cell repertoires in COVID-19. V trimming: 3 bases; J trimming: 3 bases; junction bases outside the gene matches: 8. The CDR3 runs to 16 residues. CDR1 and CDR2 from the germline V gene are SGHTA and FQGNSA. The data were produced by immunoSEQ multiplex PCR, yet TCRdb's version contains in-frame clones alone and is incomplete. The sample has around 140,000 clones; 80% to 90% are singletons. The TCR comes from a middle-aged man who had recovered from COVID-19. Sequencing was performed on peripheral blood. The chain couples TRBV7-2 to TRBJ1-2; 9 positions agree with TRBD1. CDR3 protein: CASSFGTGRRHYGYTF. CDR3 in DNA: TGTGCCAGCAGCTTCGGGACAGGGAGACGGCACTATGGCTACACCTTC.